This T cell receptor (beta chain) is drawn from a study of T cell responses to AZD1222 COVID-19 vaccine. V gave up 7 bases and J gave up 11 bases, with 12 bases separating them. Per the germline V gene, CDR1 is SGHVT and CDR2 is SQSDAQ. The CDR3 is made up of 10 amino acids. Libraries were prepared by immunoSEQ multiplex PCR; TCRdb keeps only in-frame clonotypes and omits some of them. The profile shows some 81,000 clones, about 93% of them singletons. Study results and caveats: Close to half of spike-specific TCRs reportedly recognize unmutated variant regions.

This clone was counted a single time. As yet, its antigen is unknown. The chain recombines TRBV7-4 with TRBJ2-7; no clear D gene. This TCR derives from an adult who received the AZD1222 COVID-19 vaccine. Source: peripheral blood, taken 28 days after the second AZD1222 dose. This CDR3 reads CASTPMLEYF. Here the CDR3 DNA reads TGTGCCAGCACGCCCATGCTTGAGTACTTC.